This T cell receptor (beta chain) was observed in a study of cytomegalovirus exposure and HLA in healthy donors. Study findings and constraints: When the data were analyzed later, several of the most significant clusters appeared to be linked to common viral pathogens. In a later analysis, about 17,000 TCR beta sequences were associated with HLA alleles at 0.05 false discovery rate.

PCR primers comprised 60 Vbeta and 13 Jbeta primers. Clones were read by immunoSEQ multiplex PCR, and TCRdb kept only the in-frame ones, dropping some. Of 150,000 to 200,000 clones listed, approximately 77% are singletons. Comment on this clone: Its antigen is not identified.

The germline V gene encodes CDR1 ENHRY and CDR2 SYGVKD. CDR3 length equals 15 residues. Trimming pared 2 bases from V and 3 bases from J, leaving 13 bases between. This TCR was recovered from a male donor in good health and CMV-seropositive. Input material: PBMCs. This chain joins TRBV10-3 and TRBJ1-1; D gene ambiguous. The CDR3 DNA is TGTGCCATCAGTGAGAGGCCAGGTTCGGACACTGAAGCTTTCTTT. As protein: CAISERPGSDTEAFF.